What follows are 25 T cell receptor beta chains derived from one specimen sequenced in a study of shared clonotypes between healthy human individuals. Repertoires were generated with immunoSEQ multiplex PCR, while TCRdb's copy carries only in-frame clones and drops some. Of about 1.5 million clones detected, 95% to 99% appear once; the ten largest clones hold roughly 0.45%. Sequenced material: naive CD4+ T cells sorted from blood. As to subset: CD45RA+ positively selected. These receptor sequences come from a man aged 25 to 40 in good health.

The chain couples TRBV28 to TRBJ1-2; a possible D gene is TRBD1 (5 bases). Germline CDR1 is MDHEN and CDR2 is SYDVKM. Trimming took 3 bases from V and 8 from J, leaving 22 bases between them. This CDR3 has 16 amino acids. The DNA for the CDR3 is TGTGCCAGCAGTTTCCGTGGGGACCCAAGAAAGGAAGGCTACACCTTC. As protein: CASSFRGDPRKEGYTF.

In regard to this clone: The identical CDR3 is also encoded by other nucleotide sequences in the sample. The chain combines TRBV28 with TRBJ2-7; D gene unclear. V lost 3 bases and J lost 3, with 6 bases in between. CDR3 length: 12 residues. Germline-derived CDR1 and CDR2 are MDHEN and SYDVKM. The CDR3 bases are TGTGCCAGCAGTTTGTCGGGCTACGAGCAGTACTTC. This sequence encodes CASSLSGYEQYF.

The CDR3 protein is CASAGDTQYF. CDR3 in DNA: TGTGCCAGCGCTGGGGATACGCAGTATTTT. The J gene is TRBJ2-3, the V gene TRBV7-8; D ambiguous. V lost 8 bases to trimming and J lost 6 bases, with 6 bases between them. The V gene's germline CDR1 is SGHVS and CDR2 FQNEAQ. The CDR3 is 10 residues long. Full variable domain (remainder filled in from reference TRBV7-8 and TRBJ2-3): GAGVSQSPRYKVAKRGQDVALRCDPISGHVSLFWYQQALGQGPEFLTYFQNEAQLDKSGLPSDRFFAERPEGSVSTLKIQRTQQEDSAVYLCASAGDTQYFGPGTRLTVL.

This clone was recorded only once. The rearrangement uses TRBV5-5 and TRBJ2-1, with D tentatively TRBD2 (5 bases). Between the trimmed V and J ends, which lost 1 base and 8 bases, there was a span of 10 bases. The CDR3 runs 13 residues. CDR1 and CDR2 (germline): SGHKS, YYEKEE (reference sequence). CDR3: CASSLQSGDEQFF. The CDR3 DNA sequence: TGTGCCAGCAGCTTGCAAAGCGGCGATGAGCAGTTCTTC.

The chain combines TRBV19 with TRBJ2-2, with D possibly called TRBD1 or TRBD2 (5 bases each). CDR1 is LNHDA, CDR2 SQIVND, per germline (reference sequence). V lost 1 base to trimming and J lost 8 bases, with 8 bases between them. This CDR3 comprises 13 residues. CDR3: CASSIAGRGELFF. The CDR3 nucleotides are TGTGCCAGTAGTATAGCAGGGAGAGGGGAGCTGTTTTTT. Full variable domain (missing parts from reference TRBV19 and TRBJ2-2): DGGITQSPKYLFRKEGQNVTLSCEQNLNHDAMYWYRQDPGQGLRLIYYSQIVNDFQKGDIAEGYSVSREKKESFPLTVTSAQKNPTAFYLCASSIAGRGELFFGEGSRLTVL.

This chain joins TRBV2 and TRBJ1-2; the match to TRBD1 covers 7 bases. In germline, CDR1 is SNHLY, CDR2 FYNNEI. This CDR3 is built from 14 residues. Losses at the gene ends were 7 bases for V and 3 bases for J; bases not matched to a gene: 8. The CDR3 DNA reads as TGTGCCAGCAAAGAGAGGGGGCAAGACTATGGCTACACCTTC. This translates into CASKERGQDYGYTF.

V and J are TRBV29-1 and TRBJ2-5; 11 bases fit TRBD2. The CDR3 consists of 15 residues. J gave up 5 bases and V 7 bases, and 12 bases lay outside the gene matches. Per germline, CDR1 SQVTM and CDR2 ANQGSEA. The CDR3 region is CSGDGLAGYGETQYF. The CDR3 nucleotides read TGCAGCGGAGACGGACTAGCGGGTTACGGGGAGACCCAGTACTTC.

The J gene is TRBJ1-2, the V gene TRBV5-1, with D possibly TRBD1 on 5 matching bases. The CDR3 runs 12 residues. V shed 4 bases and J shed 8 bases, with 12 bases lying between them. Looked up from germline, CDR1 is SGHRS and CDR2 is YFSETQ. CDR3 sequence reads: CASSPGGRGYTF. CDR3 coding DNA: TGCGCCAGCAGCCCTGGGGGTCGCGGCTACACCTTC.

This clone was seen a single time. The chain couples TRBV5-4 to TRBJ1-2; D gene uncertain. The CDR3 contains 15 residues. The V gene's germline CDR1 is SGHNT and CDR2 YYREEE (reference sequence). Trimming removed 0 bases from V and 3 bases from J, with 12 bases in between. In DNA, the CDR3 is TGTGCCAGCAGCTTGGGGCGCCCAGAGGACTATGGCTACACCTTC. Translating gives CASSLGRPEDYGYTF. Full variable domain (outside the CDR3, taken from reference TRBV5-4 and TRBJ1-2): ETGVTQSPTHLIKTRGQQVTLRCSSQSGHNTVSWYQQALGQGPQFIFQYYREEENGRGNFPPRFSGLQFPNYSSELNVNALELDDSALYLCASSLGRPEDYGYTFGSGTRLTVV.

The chain employs TRBV29-1 and TRBJ2-1, with 12 bases fitting TRBD2. Germline V CDR1 and CDR2: SQVTM, ANQGSEA. V was pared by 6 bases and J by 6 bases, with 9 bases of the junction left unmatched. The CDR3 length is 15 residues. The CDR3 protein is CSVANLAGGVNEQFF. CDR3 DNA: TGCAGCGTCGCAAATCTAGCGGGGGGGGTCAATGAGCAGTTCTTC.

The chain recombines TRBV9 with TRBJ1-3; D might be TRBD1 (6 bases). The CDR3 has 17 amino acids. V was trimmed by 4 bases and J by 0 bases, leaving 17 bases between them. CDR1 and CDR2 (germline): SGDLS, YYNGEE. CDR3 nucleotides: TGTGCCAGCAGCCTTGGTCCAGGGGCCACCTCTGGAAACACCATATATTTT. Translated, it gives CASSLGPGATSGNTIYF. Drawing the rest from reference TRBV9 and TRBJ1-3, the complete variable domain is DSGVTQTPKHLITATGQRVTLRCSPRSGDLSVYWYQQSLDQGLQFLIQYYNGEERAKGNILERFSAQQFPDLHSELNLSSLELGDSALYFCASSLGPGATSGNTIYFGEGSWLTVV.

This sequence joins TRBV28 and TRBJ1-1; 7 nucleotides match TRBD1. The CDR3 totals 14 residues. Germline trimming cut 3 bases from V and 8 bases from J; bases unmatched to any gene: 9. CDR1 is MDHEN, CDR2 SYDVKM, per germline. The CDR3 DNA reads TGTGCCAGCAGTTTTGGAGGACAGGTTAGAGAAGCTTTCTTT. Encoded protein: CASSFGGQVREAFF.

The V gene is TRBV19, the J gene TRBJ1-1, with D hard to call. This CDR3 contains 13 residues. Trimming removed 9 bases at V and 2 bases at J, with 13 bases between. The germline V gene encodes CDR1 LNHDA and CDR2 SQIVND (reference sequence). CDR3 coding DNA: TGTGCCAGCGGCATTGCCCTTAACACTGAAGCTTTCTTT. It specifies CASGIALNTEAFF.

The chain carries TRBV28 and TRBJ1-5; D is possibly TRBD1 (6 bases). The germline CDR1 and CDR2 sequences are MDHEN and SYDVKM. The CDR3 covers 15 residues. V was pared by 6 bases and J by 2 bases, with 14 bases between. CDR3 nucleotide sequence: TGTGCCAGCAGAAAACCGGGGGCGGGCAATCAGCCCCAGCATTTT. Amino acid sequence: CASRKPGAGNQPQHF.

This clone has a single count. The gene calls are TRBV7-8 and TRBJ2-5; possible D gene TRBD1, 5 bases. CDR1 is SGHVS, CDR2 FQNEAQ, per germline. The V end lost 8 bases, the J end lost 2 bases, and 24 bases lay between the germline ends. The CDR3 has 17 amino acids. The CDR3 region is CASFLFPFGARQETQYF. As DNA, the CDR3 is TGTGCCAGCTTCCTATTTCCTTTTGGGGCGAGGCAAGAGACCCAGTACTTC.

This clone was detected only once. The chain uses TRBV5-5 and TRBJ2-7; 9 bases agree with TRBD1. Trimming took 0 bases from V and 6 from J; bases not matched to a gene: 10. CDR1 and CDR2 from the germline V gene are SGHKS and YYEKEE (reference sequence). CDR3 length equals 16 residues. The CDR3 sequence is CASSLAPGQGMGEQYF. DNA of the CDR3: TGTGCCAGCAGCTTGGCCCCAGGACAGGGGATGGGCGAGCAGTACTTC.

CDR3 sequence reads: CASSPRQGHIQETQYF. The CDR3 region has the DNA TGTGCCAGCAGCCCTCGACAGGGGCATATCCAAGAGACCCAGTACTTC. V and J are TRBV9 and TRBJ2-5; 8 nucleotides match TRBD1. This CDR3 is 16 amino acids long. The germline gives CDR1 SGDLS, CDR2 YYNGEE. V lost 4 bases, J lost 1 base, and 9 bases stayed unmatched.

The V call is TRBV19, the J call TRBJ2-5; D may be TRBD1 (6 bases). In germline, CDR1 is LNHDA, CDR2 SQIVND (reference sequence). V dropped 1 base and J dropped 0 bases, with 21 bases sitting between them. This CDR3 is 19 amino acids long. CDR3 in DNA: TGTGCCAGTAGTATAGTACCTATGTCCGCCGGGACACACCAAGAGACCCAGTACTTC. Translation: CASSIVPMSAGTHQETQYF. The full variable domain, in which reference TRBV19 and TRBJ2-5 provide the parts outside the CDR3, is DGGITQSPKYLFRKEGQNVTLSCEQNLNHDAMYWYRQDPGQGLRLIYYSQIVNDFQKGDIAEGYSVSREKKESFPLTVTSAQKNPTAFYLCASSIVPMSAGTHQETQYFGPGTRLLVL.

The chain recombines TRBV11-1 with TRBJ2-2, with 13 bases matching TRBD2. CDR1 and CDR2 from the germline V gene are SGHAT and FQDESV (reference sequence). There are 15 residues in the CDR3. J gave up 4 bases and V 7 bases, and 3 bases lay outside the gene matches. This CDR3 is CASKGLAGFTGELFF. CDR3 bases: TGTGCCAGCAAGGGACTAGCGGGATTCACCGGGGAGCTGTTTTTT. Supplemented by reference TRBV11-1 and TRBJ2-2, the full variable domain reads EAEVAQSPRYKITEKSQAVAFWCDPISGHATLYWYRQILGQGPELLVQFQDESVVDDSQLPKDRFSAERLKGVDSTLKIQPAELGDSAMYLCASKGLAGFTGELFFGEGSRLTVL.

The rearrangement uses TRBV5-1 and TRBJ1-3; D remains ambiguous. The length of the CDR3 is 14 residues. Per germline, CDR1 SGHRS and CDR2 YFSETQ. Deletions cut 2 bases from V and 2 bases from J, with 8 bases between. The CDR3 nucleotides are TGCGCCAGCAGCTTAGGGCCCCCTGGAAACACCATATATTTT. It yields the protein CASSLGPPGNTIYF.

The V and J genes are TRBV5-4 and TRBJ2-6; TRBD2 might be the D (5 bases). The ends were cut back, 0 bases at V and 0 bases at J, with 10 bases in the middle. This CDR3 contains 17 residues. Germline CDR1 is SGHNT and CDR2 is YYREEE (reference sequence). In DNA form, the CDR3 reads TGTGCCAGCAGCTTGGGCGGGCGCTCCTCTGGGGCCAACGTCCTGACTTTC. This encodes CASSLGGRSSGANVLTF. Full variable domain (remainder filled in from reference TRBV5-4 and TRBJ2-6): ETGVTQSPTHLIKTRGQQVTLRCSSQSGHNTVSWYQQALGQGPQFIFQYYREEENGRGNFPPRFSGLQFPNYSSELNVNALELDDSALYLCASSLGGRSSGANVLTFGAGSRLTVL.

The chain carries TRBV5-4 and TRBJ2-2; the D is unclear. The CDR3 is made up of 13 amino acids. CDR1 is SGHNT and CDR2 is YYREEE in the germline V gene (reference sequence). V lost 0 bases to trimming and J lost 6 bases, with 6 bases between them. Written as DNA, the CDR3 is TGTGCCAGCAGCTTGGACCCCCCCGGGGAGCTGTTTTTT. Amino acid sequence: CASSLDPPGELFF.

V gene TRBV5-4 combines with J gene TRBJ2-3; 8 positions agree with TRBD2. This CDR3 region has 15 residues. V shed 1 base, J shed 3 bases, and the junction held 4 bases outside the gene matches. Germline V gene data show CDR1 as SGHNT and CDR2 as YYREEE (reference sequence). The CDR3 loop is CASSLPAGGTDTQYF. The CDR3 region has the DNA TGTGCCAGCAGCTTGCCGGCGGGAGGAACAGATACGCAGTATTTT.

V gene TRBV28 combines with J gene TRBJ2-3; D gene unclear. This CDR3 spans 13 amino acids. Trimming removed 7 bases at V and 6 bases at J, with 14 bases between. Per the germline V gene, CDR1 is MDHEN and CDR2 is SYDVKM. The CDR3 is CASTPVPSDTQYF. The CDR3 nucleotides are TGTGCCAGCACCCCGGTGCCCTCGGATACGCAGTATTTT.

The V gene is TRBV29-1, the J gene TRBJ2-7; D may be TRBD2 (5 bases). From germline, CDR1 is SQVTM and CDR2 ANQGSEA. The CDR3 is 13 amino acids. Trimming took 4 bases from V and 3 from J, leaving 13 bases between them. CDR3 bases: TGCAGCGTTGGGAAGGGCGGGCACTACGAGCAGTACTTC. This codes for CSVGKGGHYEQYF.